One and the same sample provided the 12 T cell receptor beta chains below, sequenced in a study of T cells after yellow fever vaccination. One entry per CDR3 protein, called by TCRdb with MiXCR from the 5' RACE reads. The sample contains 250,000 to 300,000 distinct CDR3 sequences, approximately 8% of which appear only once. The sample here was CD4+ T cells sorted from PBMCs, taken 5 days after the yellow fever booster vaccination. The receptors stem from a man between 18 and 35 years old who received the YFV17D yellow fever vaccine.

This clonotype was observed at least ten times. In nucleotides, the CDR3 is TGTGCCAGCAGGTCACTAGCGGGTGATTTGGATACGCAGTATTTT. It specifies CASRSLAGDLDTQYF. The V gene is TRBV6-6, the J gene TRBJ2-3, with 9 bases that match TRBD2. Germline V gene lookup returns CDR1 MNHNY and CDR2 SVGAGI (reference sequence). The junction had 10 bases not matched to a gene; V was cut back by 6 bases and J by 6 bases. CDR3 length equals 15 residues.

The chain uses TRBV9 and TRBJ2-1, with 8 bases matching TRBD2. V lost 0 bases, J lost 1 base, and 9 bases stayed unmatched. This CDR3 region has 18 residues. Germline V gene lookup returns CDR1 SGDLS and CDR2 YYNGEE. The CDR3 bases are TGTGCCAGCAGCGTAGACCCGGGGGGGATTGGGTCCTACAATGAGCAGTTCTTC. As protein: CASSVDPGGIGSYNEQFF.

At least ten counts were recorded for this clonotype. This chain connects TRBV6-1 to TRBJ2-1, with 7 bases fitting TRBD1. V lost 5 bases and J lost 15; bases outside the gene matches: 10. This CDR3 comprises 12 residues. CDR1 is MNHNS, CDR2 SASEGT, per germline. The CDR3 nucleotides read TGTGCCAGCAGTCGCTCCGGGACAGATGGGTTCTTC. It specifies CASSRSGTDGFF.

The chain combines TRBV15 with TRBJ1-2, with 8 bases lining up with TRBD1. CDR1 is LNHNV, CDR2 YYDKDF, per germline (reference sequence). V lost 5 bases and J lost 5; bases outside the gene matches: 10. The CDR3 has 15 residues. The CDR3 bases are TGTGCCACCAGCCGCCGAGACAGGGGAGGTTATGGCTACACCTTC. This gives the protein CATSRRDRGGYGYTF.

This clonotype was seen a handful of times. This chain connects TRBV20-1 to TRBJ2-3, with D perhaps assigned TRBD1 or TRBD2 (5 bases each). CDR3 length: 14 residues. CDR1 and CDR2 (germline): DFQATT, SNEGSKA (reference sequence). Trimming stripped 3 bases from V and 3 bases from J, with 13 bases between. The CDR3 loop reads CSARGVPGTDTQYF. The CDR3 nucleotides are TGCAGTGCTAGGGGGGTTCCGGGGACAGATACGCAGTATTTT.

In this sample, this clonotype turned up a few times. This chain joins TRBV7-2 and TRBJ1-2; weak D call: TRBD1 (5 bases). Trimming pared 4 bases from V and 8 bases from J, leaving 23 bases between. Germline V gene lookup returns CDR1 SGHTA and CDR2 FQGNSA. This CDR3 spans 16 amino acids. The CDR3 region is CASSSPYGALYAGYTF. The CDR3 DNA follows: TGTGCCAGCAGCTCTCCTTATGGGGCCCTATATGCAGGCTACACCTTC. The variable domain in full, completed from reference TRBV7-2 and TRBJ1-2, reads GAGVSQSPSNKVTEKGKDVELRCDPISGHTALYWYRQSLGQGLEFLIYFQGNSAPDKSGLPSDRFSAERTGGSVSTLTIQRTQQEDSAVYLCASSSPYGALYAGYTFGSGTRLTVV.

This clonotype was seen only a few times. This chain links TRBV12-3 or TRBV12-4 with TRBJ2-5; D is possibly TRBD1 or TRBD2 (5 bases each). The V gene lost 4 bases and the J gene lost 2 bases, with 8 bases spanning the gap. This CDR3 has 13 residues. CDR3 nucleotide sequence: TGTGCCAGCAGTTGGGGACCACAAGAGACCCAGTACTTC. It yields the protein CASSWGPQETQYF.

This clonotype was found a few times. V and J are TRBV20-1 and TRBJ2-3; D ambiguous. The CDR3 length is 14 residues. Trimming took off 2 bases at V and 0 bases at J, with 9 bases between the two ends. CDR1 DFQATT and CDR2 SNEGSKA come from the germline V gene (reference sequence). CDR3 loop: CSARNWASTDTQYF. In nucleotides, the CDR3 is TGCAGTGCTAGAAACTGGGCTAGCACAGATACGCAGTATTTT.

J is TRBJ1-5 and V is TRBV20-1; 8 bases match TRBD1. The CDR3 consists of 16 residues. In germline, CDR1 is DFQATT, CDR2 SNEGSKA (reference sequence). Trimming cost V 4 bases and J 4 bases; bases outside gene matches: 12. The CDR3: CSATLGTGSRNQPQHF. Here the CDR3 DNA reads TGCAGTGCTACTCTCGGGACAGGATCCCGGAATCAGCCCCAGCATTTT.

This clonotype was seen many times. The genes are TRBV7-2 and TRBJ1-2; unclear D gene. The CDR3 loop spans 15 amino acids. The V gene lost 2 bases and the J gene lost 4 bases, with 14 bases spanning the gap. Germline V CDR1 and CDR2: SGHTA, FQGNSA. Here the CDR3 reads CASSLKAGNIYGYTF. The CDR3 DNA follows: TGTGCCAGCAGCTTAAAGGCCGGGAACATCTATGGCTACACCTTC.

The table lists this clonotype with a few counts. The gene calls are TRBV5-5 and TRBJ2-3; 9 bases fit TRBD2. V was clipped by 1 base and J by 1 base; unmatched bases: 7. The length of the CDR3 is 17 residues. Germline CDR1 SGHKS, CDR2 YYEKEE (reference sequence). The CDR3 nucleotides read TGTGCCAGCAGCTTGCGGCGGGGGGGCGGAGGCACAGATACGCAGTATTTT. Translated: CASSLRRGGGGTDTQYF.

The DNA of the CDR3 is TGTGCCTTCACGGGCCTAGCGGACACAGATACGCAGTATTTT. Protein sequence: CAFTGLADTDTQYF. The V call is TRBV7-9, the J call TRBJ2-3; 7 bases fit TRBD2. V was clipped by 11 bases and J by 2 bases; unmatched bases: 10. The germline gives CDR1 SEHNR, CDR2 FQNEAQ (reference sequence). This CDR3 region has 14 residues.